This T cell receptor (beta chain) originates from a study of blood T cells in healthy people across ages. Study-level points and caveats: A roughly linear age-dependent decrease characterized TCR beta diversity per million T cells.

The germline gives CDR1 SGHAT, CDR2 FQNNGV. The CDR3 is made up of 16 amino acids. Next came a second PCR, run for about 6 to 12 cycles, which used a sample-barcoded 5' primer along with a J-beta primer mix. TCRdb called the 5' RACE reads again in MiXCR, with one record for every CDR3 protein. The repertoire holds about 560,000 distinct CDR3 sequences, with roughly a quarter as singletons. Turning to this clonotype: Antigen specificity is unknown.

Separately, the same data were catalogued under a study of T cells of mothers and their children. That paper adds: Sequencing returned over 8 million TCR beta CDR3 reads per mother and 3 million to 3.5 million per child.

Material: blood. The TCR comes from a boy aged 2 to 10 in good health. This rearrangement joins TRBV11-2 to TRBJ2-5, with unresolved D. The DNA matches TRBJ2-1 better at its end, which makes the J call doubtful. Here the CDR3 DNA reads TGTGCCAGCAGCTTAGCATGGTCCCGGGCGTACAATGAGCAGTTCTTC. Encoded protein: CASSLAWSRAYNEQFF.